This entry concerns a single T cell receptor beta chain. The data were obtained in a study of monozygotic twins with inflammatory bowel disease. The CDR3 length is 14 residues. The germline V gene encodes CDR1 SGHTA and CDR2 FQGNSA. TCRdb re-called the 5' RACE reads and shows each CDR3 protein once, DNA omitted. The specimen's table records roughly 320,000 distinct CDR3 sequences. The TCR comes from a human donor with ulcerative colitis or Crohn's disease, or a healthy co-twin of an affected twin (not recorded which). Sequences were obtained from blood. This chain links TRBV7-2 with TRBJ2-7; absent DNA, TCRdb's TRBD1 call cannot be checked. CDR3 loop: CASSLVGGFHEQYF.